The 18 T cell receptor beta chains listed next were all sequenced from one sample in a study of lymphopenia after photon versus proton radiotherapy. The table came from immunoSEQ multiplex PCR; TCRdb's copy has only in-frame clones and leaves some out. Among over 50,000 clones, approximately 86% were seen once, and the ten largest hold around 2.1%. The sequencing here drew on peripheral blood, taken from a patient treated with photon-based radiotherapy. The source of these receptors is a middle-aged man with gastric cancer.

The rearrangement uses TRBV18 and TRBJ2-1; TRBD1 aligns across 7 bases. The CDR3 sequence is 14 residues long. The germline CDR1 and CDR2 sequences are KGHSH and LQKENI. Germline trimming cut 2 bases from V and 9 bases from J; bases unmatched to any gene: 7. The CDR3 protein is CASSPDREGGEQFF. The CDR3 DNA reads TGTGCCAGCTCACCAGACAGGGAAGGGGGTGAGCAGTTCTTC.

This rearrangement joins TRBV2 to TRBJ2-7, with D uncertain. This CDR3 is 12 amino acids long. Germline CDR1 and CDR2: SNHLY and FYNNEI. Deletions cut 8 bases from V and 0 bases from J, with 8 bases between. This chain's CDR3 is CASEPFSYEQYF. The CDR3 DNA is TGTGCCAGCGAGCCCTTCTCCTACGAGCAGTACTTC.

J is TRBJ1-4 and V is TRBV27; D is perhaps TRBD1 (6 bases). The CDR3 consists of 15 residues. The V and J ends lost 6 bases and 4 bases respectively, with 15 bases between them. Germline-derived CDR1 and CDR2 are MNHEY and SMNVEV (reference sequence). The CDR3 DNA sequence: TGTGCCAGCAGCCAATCAACAGGGATTAATGAAAAACTGTTTTTT. It yields the protein CASSQSTGINEKLFF.

A word on this clone: Other DNA variants within this sample encode the same CDR3. The rearrangement links TRBV2 to TRBJ2-1; weak D call: TRBD1 (6 bases). The germline CDR1 and CDR2 sequences are SNHLY and FYNNEI. V lost 4 bases and J 6 bases, leaving 10 bases between the germline ends. This CDR3 contains 13 residues. This chain's CDR3 is CASSGGLVNEQFF. The CDR3 nucleotides are TGTGCCAGCAGTGGGGGGCTAGTCAATGAGCAGTTCTTC.

V is TRBV5-5 and J is TRBJ1-2, with 9 nucleotides matching TRBD1. Trimming cost V 4 bases and J 2 bases; bases outside gene matches: 6. This CDR3 comprises 15 residues. Germline V CDR1 and CDR2: SGHKS, YYEKEE (reference sequence). CDR3 DNA sequence: TGTGCCAGCAGCCGAAGGACAGGGGAGAACTATGGCTACACCTTC. It encodes CASSRRTGENYGYTF.

The rearrangement links TRBV5-1 to TRBJ2-7; possibly TRBD2 for D (5 bases). The CDR3 covers 12 residues. Trimming cost V 5 bases and J 3 bases, with 9 bases left between them. Germline CDR1 SGHRS, CDR2 YFSETQ. The CDR3 sequence is CASRGSDYEQYF. CDR3 DNA sequence: TGCGCCAGCAGAGGTAGCGACTACGAGCAGTACTTC.

This chain joins TRBV27 and TRBJ1-5; the D gene is possibly TRBD1 (5 bases). V lost 11 bases to trimming and J lost 6 bases, with 17 bases between them. CDR3 length: 13 residues. CDR1 is MNHEY, CDR2 SMNVEV, per germline (reference sequence). The CDR3 sequence is CASGGGAGQPQHF. CDR3 nucleotide sequence: TGTGCCTCCGGGGGAGGGGCTGGTCAGCCCCAGCATTTT.

The chain is built from TRBV14 and TRBJ2-7; D is undetermined. The length of the CDR3 is 11 residues. V dropped 1 base and J dropped 4 bases, with 2 bases sitting between them. Germline V lookup: CDR1 SGHDN, CDR2 FVKESK. CDR3 region: CASSQGYEQYF. DNA for the CDR3: TGTGCCAGCAGCCAAGGGTACGAGCAGTACTTC.

The chain uses TRBV18 and TRBJ2-1; D may match TRBD1 or TRBD2 (5 bases each). Looked up from germline, CDR1 is KGHSH and CDR2 is LQKENI. Trimming shortened V by 9 bases and J by 7 bases, and 13 bases separated the two germline ends. The CDR3 is 12 residues long. CDR3 amino acids: CASHVGANEQFF. CDR3 coding DNA: TGTGCCAGTCACGTCGGGGCTAATGAGCAGTTCTTC.

This rearrangement joins TRBV11-2 to TRBJ2-3; a possible D gene is TRBD2 (5 bases). Germline V gene lookup returns CDR1 SGHAT and CDR2 FQNNGV. The CDR3 runs to 16 residues. Trimming left V 0 bases short and J 4 bases short, with 14 bases between. This CDR3 reads CASSLDPGKGSDTQYF. The CDR3 bases are TGTGCCAGCAGCTTAGACCCGGGGAAGGGCTCAGATACGCAGTATTTT.

The CDR3: CASSLRGGAETQYF. The CDR3 coding sequence is TGTGCCAGCAGCTTACGAGGGGGCGCAGAGACCCAGTACTTC. The gene calls are TRBV7-3 and TRBJ2-5; 7 nucleotides match TRBD1. V lost 2 bases to trimming and J lost 4 bases; unmatched junction nucleotides: 4. Per germline, CDR1 SGHTA and CDR2 FQGTGA. CDR3 length: 14 amino acids. Combining the CDR3 with reference TRBV7-3 and TRBJ2-5 gives the whole variable domain GAGVSQTPSNKVTEKGKYVELRCDPISGHTALYWYRQSLGQGPEFLIYFQGTGAADDSGLPNDRFFAVRPEGSVSTLKIQRTERGDSAVYLCASSLRGGAETQYFGPGTRLLVL.

This rearrangement joins TRBV19 to TRBJ1-1, with TRBD1 matching 10 bases. The ends lost 3 bases at V and 4 bases at J; junction bases unmatched: 14. This CDR3 is 18 amino acids long. Germline V lookup: CDR1 LNHDA, CDR2 SQIVND (reference sequence). In nucleotides, the CDR3 is TGTGCCAGTAGTATGGCTGTTGGGACAGGGGTTAGGGGCACTGAAGCTTTCTTT. It is translated as CASSMAVGTGVRGTEAFF.

The chain joins TRBV21-1 to TRBJ1-6; the table's D call, TRBD1, was not checked against the DNA. TRBV21-1 is described as a pseudogene. CDR3 size: 19 residues. The CDR3 DNA sequence: TGTGCCAGCAGCAAAGCGAGTCCAACGACATGGCCTATCCATTCACCCCTCCACTTT. Translation gives CASSKASPTTWPIHSPLHF.

The rearrangement links TRBV7-2 to TRBJ1-2, with D maybe TRBD1 (5 bases). The CDR3 contains 14 residues. V was shortened by 3 bases and J by 7 bases, with 15 bases between the two germline ends. Germline V lookup: CDR1 SGHTA, CDR2 FQGNSA. In nucleotides, the CDR3 is TGTGCCAGCAGCTTTGCGGCAGGGCAACCTGGCTACACCTTC. Amino acid sequence: CASSFAAGQPGYTF. Using reference TRBV7-2 and TRBJ1-2 for the parts outside the CDR3, the full variable domain is GAGVSQSPSNKVTEKGKDVELRCDPISGHTALYWYRQSLGQGLEFLIYFQGNSAPDKSGLPSDRFSAERTGGSVSTLTIQRTQQEDSAVYLCASSFAAGQPGYTFGSGTRLTVV.

The chain carries TRBV10-3 and TRBJ1-1; possibly TRBD1 for D (5 bases). The V and J ends lost 9 bases and 0 bases respectively, with 17 bases between them. This CDR3 comprises 15 residues. Looked up from germline, CDR1 is ENHRY and CDR2 is SYGVKD. The CDR3 protein is CAITRGPQMNTEAFF. CDR3 DNA sequence: TGTGCCATTACGCGGGGCCCCCAGATGAACACTGAAGCTTTCTTT.

The rearrangement links TRBV7-2 to TRBJ2-7, with D perhaps given as TRBD1 or TRBD2 (5 bases each). Trimming removed 5 bases at V and 5 bases at J, with 10 bases between. The CDR3 sequence is 12 residues long. Germline V gene lookup returns CDR1 SGHTA and CDR2 FQGNSA. CDR3 residues: CASSRGVNEQYF. CDR3 DNA: TGTGCCAGCAGCCGAGGGGTGAACGAGCAGTACTTC. Full variable domain (outside the CDR3, taken from reference TRBV7-2 and TRBJ2-7): GAGVSQSPSNKVTEKGKDVELRCDPISGHTALYWYRQSLGQGLEFLIYFQGNSAPDKSGLPSDRFSAERTGGSVSTLTIQRTQQEDSAVYLCASSRGVNEQYFGPGTRLTVT.

V is TRBV4-3 and J is TRBJ1-1, with D tentatively TRBD1 (5 bases). Trimming left V 2 bases short and J 5 bases short, with 12 bases between. The CDR3 has 14 amino acids. Germline CDR1 LGHNA, CDR2 YSLEER. CDR3: CASSQYGGGTEAFF. The CDR3 DNA reads TGCGCCAGCAGCCAATACGGGGGAGGGACTGAAGCTTTCTTT.

The CDR3 region is CASSLAGGARTDTQYF. Written as DNA, the CDR3 is TGCGCCAGCAGCTTGGCCGGGGGGGCCAGGACAGATACGCAGTATTTT. The rearrangement links TRBV5-1 to TRBJ2-3, with 8 bases matching TRBD2. The CDR3 contains 16 residues. V lost 0 bases and J lost 3; bases outside the gene matches: 6. Germline lookup yields CDR1 SGHRS and CDR2 YFSETQ.